This T cell receptor beta chain emerged from a study of technical replicates of blood from a handful of donors. Assay used: immunoSEQ multiplex PCR; TCRdb lists only in-frame clones, some missing. In the table there are about 75,000 clones, around nine tenths of which are singletons. This clonotype was obtained from a human donor in good health. Sample: T cells isolated from PBMCs.

CDR3: CASSRLADSYNEQFF. The CDR3 coding sequence is TGTGCCAGCAGCCGACTAGCGGACTCCTACAATGAGCAGTTCTTC. The chain employs TRBV6-1 and TRBJ2-1; 9 nucleotides agree with TRBD2. V dropped 6 bases and J dropped 0; count of bases not matched to a gene: 3. Germline-derived CDR1 and CDR2 are MNHNS and SASEGT. The CDR3 spans 15 residues.